The 13 T cell receptor beta chains listed next were all sequenced from one sample in a study of cytomegalovirus exposure and HLA in healthy donors (dated by TCRdb to 2015 to 2018). Library prep was done by the immunoSEQ multiplex PCR assay. For the multiplex PCR, a mixture combining 60 forward primers for TCR Vbeta segments and 13 reverse primers for TCR Jbeta segments was used. TCRdb obtained this table from immuneACCESS and retained in-frame rearrangements with V and J assigned. These tables miss some clones; where compared with another copy, unresolved V genes account for less than half of the shortfall, and the remainder is unexplained. Present in this sample are about 160,000 clones, 70% to 90% of which were seen just once. About 2% of the sample lies in the top ten. Sequencing was done on a sample of PBMCs. The origin of the receptors is a man aged 18 to 29 in good health and CMV-seropositive.

The chain carries TRBV7-3 and TRBJ1-6, with TRBD1 matching over 7 bases. Germline V gene lookup returns CDR1 SGHTA and CDR2 FQGTGA. Trimming took 2 bases from V and 7 from J; bases not matched to a gene: 5. This CDR3 region has 15 residues. The CDR3 DNA sequence: TGTGCCAGCAGCTTATCGACAGGGAACAATTCACCCCTCCACTTT. It translates to CASSLSTGNNSPLHF. The whole variable domain, filled in from reference TRBV7-3 and TRBJ1-6, reads GAGVSQTPSNKVTEKGKYVELRCDPISGHTALYWYRQSLGQGPEFLIYFQGTGAADDSGLPNDRFFAVRPEGSVSTLKIQRTERGDSAVYLCASSLSTGNNSPLHFGNGTRLTVT.

The chain combines TRBV5-1 with TRBJ2-5, with TRBD2 as a possible D gene (6 bases). V was clipped by 4 bases and J by 5 bases, with 12 bases between them. The CDR3 has 13 residues. Germline assignment: CDR1 SGHRS and CDR2 YFSETQ. The CDR3 DNA follows: TGCGCCAGCAGCCCAGTTGGGGGGGAGACCCAGTACTTC. This gives the protein CASSPVGGETQYF.

The V call is TRBV7-2, the J call TRBJ2-2; 9 nucleotides match TRBD2. This CDR3 region has 17 residues. Germline loops: CDR1 SGHTA, CDR2 FQGNSA. V was clipped by 6 bases and J by 6 bases; unmatched bases: 14. In DNA form, the CDR3 reads TGTGCCAGCAGTTCCTTAGTTCCGCGGGGGGGAGCCGGGGAGCTGTTTTTT. Amino acids: CASSSLVPRGGAGELFF.

The chain has TRBV2 and TRBJ1-1, with D tentatively TRBD1 (5 bases). The V and J ends lost 6 bases and 1 base respectively, with 15 bases between them. The CDR3 is 15 amino acids. Per the germline V gene, CDR1 is SNHLY and CDR2 is FYNNEI. CDR3 protein: CASSIDRASNTEAFF. In DNA form, the CDR3 reads TGTGCCAGCAGCATAGACAGAGCCTCGAACACTGAAGCTTTCTTT.

This clone appeared a single time. The chain is built from TRBV5-1 and TRBJ2-3, with 8 bases lining up with TRBD1. The germline V gene has CDR1 SGHRS and CDR2 YFSETQ. Losses at the gene ends were 0 bases for V and 1 base for J; bases not matched to a gene: 4. The CDR3 spans 16 residues. The CDR3 sequence is CASSLVDRVGTDTQYF. DNA of the CDR3: TGCGCCAGCAGCTTGGTGGACAGGGTGGGCACAGATACGCAGTATTTT.

The CDR3 DNA is TGTGCCAGCAGCTTAGTCGCAGGGTTGGAAACTGAAGCTTTCTTT. This encodes CASSLVAGLETEAFF. V is TRBV11-2 and J is TRBJ1-1; a weak D match, TRBD1 (5 bases). Germline V gene sequence: CDR1 SGHAT, CDR2 FQNNGV. Trimming took 1 base from V and 5 from J, leaving 14 bases between them. The CDR3 runs 15 residues. Together with reference TRBV11-2 and TRBJ1-1, the CDR3 gives the full variable domain: EAGVAQSPRYKIIEKRQSVAFWCNPISGHATLYWYQQILGQGPKLLIQFQNNGVVDDSQLPKDRFSAERLKGVDSTLKIQPAKLEDSAVYLCASSLVAGLETEAFFGQGTRLTVV.

This clone was detected only once. Compared with germline, one end of the junction differs, possibly owing to a read error. The chain recombines TRBV9 with TRBJ2-4, with D perhaps TRBD1 (6 bases). The CDR3 runs 15 residues. Germline CDR1 SGDLS, CDR2 YYNGEE. CDR3 nucleotide sequence: TGTGCCAGCGGAGGTGGGGGCTCGGGCAAAAACAGTCAGTACTTC. It specifies CASGGGGSGKNSQYF.

This chain connects TRBV6-1 to TRBJ1-1; 7 nucleotides line up with TRBD1. The CDR3 extends over 14 amino acids. Germline V CDR1 and CDR2: MNHNS, SASEGT. V trimming: 6 bases; J trimming: 3 bases; junction bases outside the gene matches: 7. The CDR3 loop reads CASRVQGLDTEAFF. CDR3 sequence (DNA): TGTGCCAGCAGAGTACAGGGGCTGGACACTGAAGCTTTCTTT.

The chain has TRBV2 and TRBJ1-2; 7 bases are shared with TRBD1. The trim removed 4 bases at V and 6 bases at J, leaving 5 bases unmatched. Germline V gives CDR1 SNHLY, CDR2 FYNNEI. The CDR3 loop spans 13 amino acids. CDR3 amino acids: CASSGARGDGYTF. In DNA form, the CDR3 reads TGTGCCAGCAGTGGAGCCAGGGGGGATGGCTACACCTTC. Looking up the rest from reference TRBV2 and TRBJ1-2 gives the full variable domain: EPEVTQTPSHQVTQMGQEVILRCVPISNHLYFYWYRQILGQKVEFLVSFYNNEISEKSEIFDDQFSVERPDGSNFTLKIRSTKLEDSAMYFCASSGARGDGYTFGSGTRLTVV.

The chain is built from TRBV4-2 and TRBJ2-7; 9 bases are shared with TRBD1. The CDR3 contains 14 residues. Germline CDR1 LGHNA, CDR2 YNFKEQ. The V gene end was trimmed by 4 bases and the J gene end by 4 bases; junction bases not matched to a gene: 5. The CDR3 loop reads CASSLGTGSYEQYF. CDR3 DNA: TGTGCCAGCAGCCTCGGGACAGGGTCGTACGAGCAGTACTTC.

The gene calls are TRBV4-2 and TRBJ1-5; D may be TRBD1 (6 bases). Per germline, CDR1 LGHNA and CDR2 YNFKEQ. V shed 0 bases and J shed 0 bases, with 9 bases lying between them. The CDR3 sequence is 16 residues long. The CDR3 loop reads CASSQEPGDSNQPQHF. CDR3 DNA: TGTGCCAGCAGCCAAGAACCAGGGGATAGCAATCAGCCCCAGCATTTT.

The chain recombines TRBV7-9 with TRBJ2-5, with 7 bases aligning to TRBD1. The CDR3 has 14 residues. Germline-derived CDR1 and CDR2 are SEHNR and FQNEAQ (reference sequence). V shed 1 base and J 3 bases; nucleotides not matched to a gene: 2. The CDR3 DNA follows: TGTGCCAGCAGCTTAGGACAGGGCGAAGAGACCCAGTACTTC. Protein product: CASSLGQGEETQYF.

The rearrangement uses TRBV4-3 and TRBJ1-5, with 7 positions matching TRBD1. The CDR3 has 15 amino acids. J lost 5 bases, V lost 3 bases, and 7 bases had no gene match. CDR1 LGHNA and CDR2 YSLEER come from the germline V gene. The CDR3 spells CASSQRTGKDQPQHF. The CDR3 nucleotides are TGCGCCAGCAGCCAGCGGACAGGAAAGGATCAGCCCCAGCATTTT.